A selection of T cell receptor beta chains follows, all from one sample in a study of identical twins. TCRdb processed the 5' RACE reads anew with MiXCR; each CDR3 protein has one entry. This table has some 460,000 distinct CDR3 sequences, approximately 15% appearing once. The same specimen was also included in a second study, on yellow fever vaccine responses in identical twins.

Input material: CD4+ T cells sorted from blood. These receptors were collected from a woman aged 18-30 years in good health. The CDR3 runs from the conserved cysteine through the conserved F or W. A D gene is named only where the DNA matches it firmly. The size entry is marked missing in some rows and otherwise reads once, few, many or a size class.

d_call: .; j_call: TRBJ2-3; clone_size: .; v_call: TRBV20-1; cdr3_aa: CSAPVYPSTDTQYF; cdr3_nt: TGCAGTGCTCCCGTTTACCCGAGCACAGATACGCAGTATTTT
d_call: TRBD2; j_call: TRBJ2-2; clone_size: .; v_call: TRBV9; cdr3_aa: CASSVVAGGNTGELFF; cdr3_nt: TGTGCCAGCAGCGTAGTAGCGGGGGGTAACACCGGGGAGCTGTTTTTT
d_call: TRBD2; j_call: TRBJ2-7; clone_size: few; v_call: TRBV12-3/TRBV12-4; cdr3_aa: CASSLPGVHRVGLAGRSYEQYF; cdr3_nt: TGTGCCAGCAGTTTACCGGGAGTACACAGGGTTGGACTAGCGGGCCGCTCCTACGAGCAGTACTTC
d_call: .; j_call: TRBJ1-5; clone_size: few; v_call: TRBV20-1; cdr3_aa: CSARDIRSSDSNQPQHF; cdr3_nt: TGCAGTGCTAGAGATATCCGGAGCAGTGATAGCAATCAGCCCCAGCATTTT
d_call: TRBD2; j_call: TRBJ2-1; clone_size: .; v_call: TRBV12-3/TRBV12-4; cdr3_aa: CASSLEREGPYNEQFF; cdr3_nt: TGTGCCAGCAGTTTGGAGCGGGAGGGTCCTTACAATGAGCAGTTCTTC
d_call: .; j_call: TRBJ2-7; clone_size: few; v_call: TRBV6-5; cdr3_aa: CASSYGVTGYYEQYF; cdr3_nt: TGTGCCAGCAGTTACGGGGTTACGGGATATTACGAGCAGTACTTC
d_call: .; j_call: TRBJ2-1; clone_size: .; v_call: TRBV7-2; cdr3_aa: CASRWQNNEQFF; cdr3_nt: TGTGCCAGCAGGTGGCAGAACAATGAGCAGTTCTTC
d_call: TRBD1; j_call: TRBJ2-1; clone_size: .; v_call: TRBV6-1; cdr3_aa: CASSESGQGRNEQFF; cdr3_nt: TGTGCCAGCAGTGAAAGCGGACAGGGAAGGAATGAGCAGTTCTTC
d_call: .; j_call: TRBJ2-2; clone_size: few; v_call: TRBV16; cdr3_aa: CASSHTKAGVTGELFF; cdr3_nt: TGTGCCAGCAGCCATACGAAAGCAGGGGTAACCGGGGAGCTGTTTTTT
d_call: TRBD1; j_call: TRBJ2-5; clone_size: many; v_call: TRBV9; cdr3_aa: CASSVVGTGMGETQYF; cdr3_nt: TGTGCCAGCAGCGTAGTGGGGACAGGGATGGGAGAGACCCAGTACTTC
d_call: TRBD2; j_call: TRBJ2-7; clone_size: few; v_call: TRBV6-1; cdr3_aa: CATMKSNGLADYEQYF; cdr3_nt: TGTGCCACCATGAAGAGCAATGGACTAGCGGACTACGAGCAGTACTTC